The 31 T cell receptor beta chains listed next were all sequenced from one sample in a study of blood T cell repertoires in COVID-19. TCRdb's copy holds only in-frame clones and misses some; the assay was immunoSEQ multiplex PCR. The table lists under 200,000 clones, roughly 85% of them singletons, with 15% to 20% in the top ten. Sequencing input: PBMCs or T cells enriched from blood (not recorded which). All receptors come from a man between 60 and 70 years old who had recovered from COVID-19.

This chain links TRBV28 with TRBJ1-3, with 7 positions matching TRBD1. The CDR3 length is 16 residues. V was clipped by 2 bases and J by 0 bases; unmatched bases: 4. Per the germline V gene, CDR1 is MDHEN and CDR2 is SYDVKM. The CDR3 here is CASSLGQVNSGNTIYF. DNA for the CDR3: TGTGCCAGCAGTTTAGGACAGGTCAACTCTGGAAACACCATATATTTT.

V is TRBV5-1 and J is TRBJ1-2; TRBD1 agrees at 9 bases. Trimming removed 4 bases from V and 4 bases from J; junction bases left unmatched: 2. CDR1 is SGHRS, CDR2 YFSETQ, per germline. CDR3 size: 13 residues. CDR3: CASSTGQGYGYTF. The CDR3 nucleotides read TGCGCCAGCAGCACGGGACAGGGCTATGGCTACACCTTC.

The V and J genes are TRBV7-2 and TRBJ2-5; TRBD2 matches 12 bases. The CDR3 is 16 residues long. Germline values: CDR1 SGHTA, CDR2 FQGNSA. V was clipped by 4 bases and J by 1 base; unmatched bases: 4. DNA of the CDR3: TGTGCCAGCAGCTCTGGACTAGCGGGGACCCAAGAGACCCAGTACTTC. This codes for CASSSGLAGTQETQYF.

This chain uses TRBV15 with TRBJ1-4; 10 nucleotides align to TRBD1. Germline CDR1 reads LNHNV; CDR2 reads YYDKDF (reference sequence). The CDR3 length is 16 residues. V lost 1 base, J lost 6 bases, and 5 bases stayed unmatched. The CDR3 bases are TGTGCCACCAGCAGAGGACGGGGGACAGGGGATGAAAAACTGTTTTTT. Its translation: CATSRGRGTGDEKLFF.

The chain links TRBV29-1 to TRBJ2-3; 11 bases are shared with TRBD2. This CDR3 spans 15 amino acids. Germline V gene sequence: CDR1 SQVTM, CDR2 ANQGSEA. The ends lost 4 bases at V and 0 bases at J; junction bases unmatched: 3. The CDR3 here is CSVVLAGGSTDTQYF. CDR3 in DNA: TGCAGCGTTGTTCTAGCGGGGGGTAGCACAGATACGCAGTATTTT.

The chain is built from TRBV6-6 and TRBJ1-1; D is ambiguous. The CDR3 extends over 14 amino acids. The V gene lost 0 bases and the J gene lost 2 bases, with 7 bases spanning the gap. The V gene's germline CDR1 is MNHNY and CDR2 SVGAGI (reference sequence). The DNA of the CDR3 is TGTGCCAGCAGTTACTCAGGCGGAAACACTGAAGCTTTCTTT. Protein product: CASSYSGGNTEAFF.

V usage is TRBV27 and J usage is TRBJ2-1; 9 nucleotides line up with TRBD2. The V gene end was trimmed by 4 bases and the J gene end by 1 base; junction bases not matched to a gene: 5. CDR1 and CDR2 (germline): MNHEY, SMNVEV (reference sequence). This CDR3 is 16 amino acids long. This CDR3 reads CASSSGTSFSYNEQFF. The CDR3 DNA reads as TGTGCCAGCAGTTCTGGGACTAGCTTTTCCTACAATGAGCAGTTCTTC.

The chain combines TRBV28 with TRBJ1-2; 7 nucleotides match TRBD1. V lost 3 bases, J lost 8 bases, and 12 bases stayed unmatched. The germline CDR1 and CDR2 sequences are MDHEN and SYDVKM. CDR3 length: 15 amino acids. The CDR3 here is CASSFSDRELRGYTF. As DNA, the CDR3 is TGTGCCAGCAGTTTTTCTGACAGGGAGTTAAGAGGCTACACCTTC.

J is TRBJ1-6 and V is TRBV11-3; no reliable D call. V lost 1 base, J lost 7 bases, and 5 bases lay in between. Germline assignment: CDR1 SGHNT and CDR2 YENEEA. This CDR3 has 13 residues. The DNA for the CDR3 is TGTGCCAGCAGCTTAGCCCAAAATTCACCCCTCCACTTT. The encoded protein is CASSLAQNSPLHF. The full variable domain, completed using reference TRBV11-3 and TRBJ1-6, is EAGVVQSPRYKIIEKKQPVAFWCNPISGHNTLYWYLQNLGQGPELLIRYENEEAVDDSQLPKDRFSAERLKGVDSTLKIQPAELGDSAVYLCASSLAQNSPLHFGNGTRLTVT.

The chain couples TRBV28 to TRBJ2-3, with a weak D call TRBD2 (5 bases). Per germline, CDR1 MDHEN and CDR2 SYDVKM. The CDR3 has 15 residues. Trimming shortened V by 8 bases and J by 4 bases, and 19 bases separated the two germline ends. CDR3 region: CASRPPRGRPDTQYF. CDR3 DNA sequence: TGTGCCAGCCGGCCTCCTCGAGGGCGCCCAGATACGCAGTATTTT.

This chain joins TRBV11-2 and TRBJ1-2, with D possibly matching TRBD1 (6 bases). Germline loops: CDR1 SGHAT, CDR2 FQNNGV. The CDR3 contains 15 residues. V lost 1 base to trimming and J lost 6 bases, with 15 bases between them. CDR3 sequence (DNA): TGTGCCAGCAGCTTAGGGGTAACAGGGTCGGATGGCTACACCTTC. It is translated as CASSLGVTGSDGYTF.

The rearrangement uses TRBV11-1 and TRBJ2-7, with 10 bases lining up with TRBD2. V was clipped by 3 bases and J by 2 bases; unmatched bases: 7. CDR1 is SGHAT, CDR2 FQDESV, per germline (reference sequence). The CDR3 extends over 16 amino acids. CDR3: CASSFASGSPAYEQYF. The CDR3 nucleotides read TGTGCCAGCAGCTTTGCTAGCGGGAGCCCCGCCTACGAGCAGTACTTC.

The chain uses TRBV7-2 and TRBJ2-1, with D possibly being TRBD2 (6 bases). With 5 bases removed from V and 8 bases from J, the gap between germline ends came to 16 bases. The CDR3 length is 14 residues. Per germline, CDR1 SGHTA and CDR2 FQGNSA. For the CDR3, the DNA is TGTGCCAGCAGCAATAGCGGATGGGGGGATGAGCAGTTCTTC. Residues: CASSNSGWGDEQFF.

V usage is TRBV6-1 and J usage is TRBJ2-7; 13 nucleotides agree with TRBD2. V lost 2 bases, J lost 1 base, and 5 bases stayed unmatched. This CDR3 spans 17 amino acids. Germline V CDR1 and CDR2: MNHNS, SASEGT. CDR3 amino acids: CASSETLTSGRSYEQYF. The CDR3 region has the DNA TGTGCCAGCAGTGAAACTTTGACTAGCGGGAGGTCCTACGAGCAGTACTTC.

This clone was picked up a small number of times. CDR3 bases: TGTGCCAGCAGCTTGTATGTAGGGGGCGCGTCGTCTAATTCACCCCTCCACTTT. It yields the protein CASSLYVGGASSNSPLHF. The chain joins TRBV5-6 to TRBJ1-6; 7 positions agree with TRBD1. V was clipped by 1 base and J by 6 bases; unmatched bases: 13. CDR1 is SGHDT and CDR2 is YYEEEE in the germline V gene. The length of the CDR3 is 18 residues.

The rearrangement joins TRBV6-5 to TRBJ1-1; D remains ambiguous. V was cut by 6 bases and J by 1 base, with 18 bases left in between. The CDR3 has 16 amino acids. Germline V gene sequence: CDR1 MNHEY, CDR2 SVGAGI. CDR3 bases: TGTGCCAGCAGGTACCTCCAGGCTACCGGGAACACTGAAGCTTTCTTT. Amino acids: CASRYLQATGNTEAFF.

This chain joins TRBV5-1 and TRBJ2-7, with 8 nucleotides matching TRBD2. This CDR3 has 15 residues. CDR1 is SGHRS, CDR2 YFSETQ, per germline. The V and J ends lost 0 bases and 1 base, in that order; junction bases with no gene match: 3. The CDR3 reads CASSLELAESYEQYF. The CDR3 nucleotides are TGCGCCAGCAGCTTGGAACTAGCGGAGTCCTACGAGCAGTACTTC.

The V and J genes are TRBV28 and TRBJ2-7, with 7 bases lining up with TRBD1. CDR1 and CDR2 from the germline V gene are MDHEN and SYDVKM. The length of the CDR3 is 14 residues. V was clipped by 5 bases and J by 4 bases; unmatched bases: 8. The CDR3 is CASSPQGSRYEQYF. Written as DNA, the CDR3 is TGTGCCAGCAGTCCACAGGGGTCCCGGTACGAGCAGTACTTC.

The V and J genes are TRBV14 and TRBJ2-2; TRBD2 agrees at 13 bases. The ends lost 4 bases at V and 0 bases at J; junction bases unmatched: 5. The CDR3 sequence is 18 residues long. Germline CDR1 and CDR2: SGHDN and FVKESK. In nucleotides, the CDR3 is TGTGCCAGCAGCCTCAGACTAGCGGGGGGCACGAACACCGGGGAGCTGTTTTTT. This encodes CASSLRLAGGTNTGELFF.

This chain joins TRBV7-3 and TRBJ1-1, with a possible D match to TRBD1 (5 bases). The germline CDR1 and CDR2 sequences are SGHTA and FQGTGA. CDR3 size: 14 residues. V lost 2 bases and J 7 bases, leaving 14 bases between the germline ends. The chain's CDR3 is CASSLAGYDGEAFF. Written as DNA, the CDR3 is TGTGCCAGCAGCTTAGCAGGGTATGATGGTGAAGCTTTCTTT.

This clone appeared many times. CDR3 amino acids: CASSLNRGGQPQHF. The CDR3 nucleotides are TGTGCCAGCAGCTTGAATAGGGGTGGTCAGCCCCAGCATTTT. The rearrangement links TRBV7-6 to TRBJ1-5; weak D call: TRBD1 (5 bases). CDR1 and CDR2 from the germline V gene are SGHVS and FNYEAQ. The ends were cut back, 3 bases at V and 6 bases at J, with 12 bases in the middle. The CDR3 sequence is 14 residues long.

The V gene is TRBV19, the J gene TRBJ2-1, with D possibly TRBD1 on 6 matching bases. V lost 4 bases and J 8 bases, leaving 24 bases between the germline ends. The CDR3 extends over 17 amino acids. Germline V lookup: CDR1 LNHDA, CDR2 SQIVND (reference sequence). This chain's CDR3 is CASSTPTGTTKTDEQFF. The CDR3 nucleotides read TGTGCCAGTAGTACGCCCACCGGGACAACGAAGACCGATGAGCAGTTCTTC.

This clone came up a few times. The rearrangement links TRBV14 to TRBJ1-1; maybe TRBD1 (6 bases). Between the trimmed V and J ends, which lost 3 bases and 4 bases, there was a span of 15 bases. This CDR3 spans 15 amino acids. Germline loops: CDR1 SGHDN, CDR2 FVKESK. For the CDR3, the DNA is TGTGCCAGCAGCCACCAGGGGCTTTTTGGCACTGAAGCTTTCTTT. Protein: CASSHQGLFGTEAFF.

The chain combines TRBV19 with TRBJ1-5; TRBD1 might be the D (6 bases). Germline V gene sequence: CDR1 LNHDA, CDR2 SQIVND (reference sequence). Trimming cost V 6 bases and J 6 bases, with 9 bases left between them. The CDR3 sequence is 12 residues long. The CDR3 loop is CASSQGIQPQHF. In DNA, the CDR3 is TGTGCCAGTAGCCAGGGGATTCAGCCCCAGCATTTT.

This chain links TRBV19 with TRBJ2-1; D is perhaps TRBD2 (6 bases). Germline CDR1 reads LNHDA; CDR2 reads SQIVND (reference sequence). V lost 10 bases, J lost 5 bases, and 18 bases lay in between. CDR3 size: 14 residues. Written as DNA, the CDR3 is TGTGCCATTGCAAGCGGGTCCGACCACAATGAGCAGTTCTTC. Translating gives CAIASGSDHNEQFF. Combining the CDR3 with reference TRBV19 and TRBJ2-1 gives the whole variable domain DGGITQSPKYLFRKEGQNVTLSCEQNLNHDAMYWYRQDPGQGLRLIYYSQIVNDFQKGDIAEGYSVSREKKESFPLTVTSAQKNPTAFYLCAIASGSDHNEQFFGPGTRLTVL.

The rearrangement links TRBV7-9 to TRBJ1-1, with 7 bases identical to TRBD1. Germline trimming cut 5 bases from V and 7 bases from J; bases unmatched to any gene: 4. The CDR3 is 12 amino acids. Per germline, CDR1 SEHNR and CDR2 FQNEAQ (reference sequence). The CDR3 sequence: CASSPGGIEAFF. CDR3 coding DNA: TGTGCCAGCAGCCCAGGGGGAATTGAAGCTTTCTTT.

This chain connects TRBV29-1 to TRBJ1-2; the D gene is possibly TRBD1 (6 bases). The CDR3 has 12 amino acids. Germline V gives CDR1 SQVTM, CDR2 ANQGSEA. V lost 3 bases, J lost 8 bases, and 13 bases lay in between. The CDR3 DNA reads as TGCAGCGTTGATGGGGGCGTCTACGGCTACACCTTC. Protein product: CSVDGGVYGYTF.

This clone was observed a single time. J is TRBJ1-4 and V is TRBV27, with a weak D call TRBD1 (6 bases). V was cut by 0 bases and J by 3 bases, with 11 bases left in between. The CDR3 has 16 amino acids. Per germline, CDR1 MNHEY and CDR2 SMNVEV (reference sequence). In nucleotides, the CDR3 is TGTGCCAGCAGTTTATCGACAGGTCATGCTAATGAAAAACTGTTTTTT. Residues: CASSLSTGHANEKLFF. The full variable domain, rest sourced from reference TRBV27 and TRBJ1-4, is EAQVTQNPRYLITVTGKKLTVTCSQNMNHEYMSWYRQDPGLGLRQIYYSMNVEVTDKGDVPEGYKVSRKEKRNFPLILESPSPNQTSLYFCASSLSTGHANEKLFFGSGTQLSVL.

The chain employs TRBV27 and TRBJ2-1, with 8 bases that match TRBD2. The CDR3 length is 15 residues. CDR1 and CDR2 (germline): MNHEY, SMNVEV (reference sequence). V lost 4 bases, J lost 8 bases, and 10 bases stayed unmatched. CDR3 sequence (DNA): TGTGCCAGCAGTTCCCCTAGGGGACTAGGTTATGAGCAGTTCTTC. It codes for CASSSPRGLGYEQFF.

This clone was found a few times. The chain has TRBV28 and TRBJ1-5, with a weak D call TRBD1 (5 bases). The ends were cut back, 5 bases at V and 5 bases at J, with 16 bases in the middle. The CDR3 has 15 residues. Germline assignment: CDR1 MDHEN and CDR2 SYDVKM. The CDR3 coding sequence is TGTGCCAGCAGTCAGGGAGGGTCTGGGGATCAGCCCCAGCATTTT. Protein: CASSQGGSGDQPQHF. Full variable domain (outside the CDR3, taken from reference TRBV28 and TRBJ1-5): DVKVTQSSRYLVKRTGEKVFLECVQDMDHENMFWYRQDPGLGLRLIYFSYDVKMKEKGDIPEGYSVSREKKERFSLILESASTNQTSMYLCASSQGGSGDQPQHFGDGTRLSIL.

Written as DNA, the CDR3 is TGTGCCAGCTCACCCCTAGCGGGAGGGCCCCACGAGCAGTACTTC. Translation: CASSPLAGGPHEQYF. The chain combines TRBV18 with TRBJ2-7, with 12 bases lining up with TRBD2. CDR3 length equals 15 residues. Germline trimming cut 3 bases from V and 5 bases from J; bases unmatched to any gene: 5. CDR1 is KGHSH and CDR2 is LQKENI in the germline V gene.